The following is a T cell receptor beta chain sequence with its context. Its specific antigen is unknown. Within one base of it there is no much larger clone, and no base qualities were kept. V ends up 1 base short and J 1 base short, with an unmatched junction base count of 6. The CDR3 contains 17 residues, cysteine and phenylalanine counted. The CDR3 DNA has 51 bases and is translated from base 1. According to the germline V gene, CDR1 reads LGHNA and CDR2 reads YSLEER. This specimen comes from a study of cytomegalovirus exposure and HLA in healthy donors (dated by TCRdb to 2016 to 2017). Turning to the overall study: An earlier analysis of roughly 630 of the donors reported roughly 270 Gb of sequence data and 117 million unique TCR beta sequences from about 180 million T cells. An early release covering about 600 HLA-typed donors comprised roughly 300 gigabases of sequencing data and about 90 million unique TCR sequences. The genetic ancestry cluster associated with self-reported Caucasian donors included 65% to 90% of the roughly 400 genotyped donors. The aim of the study was to test whether cataloging public T cell receptors could identify signatures of past pathogen exposure. The study used immunosequencing to profile the T cell repertoires of 666 subjects and linked those repertoires to cytomegalovirus serostatus. Besides the first cohort of roughly 640 subjects, a separate validation cohort made up of around 120 different subjects was used. The study combined high-throughput TCR immunosequencing, statistical association of individual TCRs with disease status, and machine learning to predict cytomegalovirus infection status. A later analysis re-examined previously published TCR beta repertoires from around 670 donors and added high-resolution HLA genotyping to investigate patterns of TCR occurrence. Rather than using new phenotypic data, the later analysis identified candidate immune exposures from TCR beta sequences and from how often those sequences occurred across donors. In an earlier analysis of roughly 580 of the donors, high-throughput TCR beta sequencing was used to judge whether each TCR beta V gene segment behaved as functional or pseudogenic. Alongside the repertoire data, information on donor age, sex, ethnicity and CMV serostatus was compiled. A later genetic analysis took genome-wide SNP genotypes for about three fifths of the roughly 700 donors and used that subset as a discovery cohort. Every discovery cohort repertoire had been produced on one sequencing platform. HLA typing covered class I and class II loci at four-digit resolution. Typing coverage varied by locus: 629-630 donors for A, B, C, DRB1 and DQB1; about 520 for DQA1; more than 600 for DPA1; around 490 for DPB1. Because of strong linkage in the cohort, four or five DR-DQ haplotypes were treated as single units for association and clustering. Among roughly 400 genotyped donors of the cohort, an average of approximately 240,000 unique TCR beta nucleotide sequences was sequenced per donor, of which 15% to 20% were non-productive. The research as a whole found: At a false discovery rate of 0.05, a later analysis linked around 15,000 TCR beta sequences to specific HLA alleles. The classifier was reported to diagnose cytomegalovirus status with high specificity and sensitivity in both the original and validation cohorts. Because some donors lacked HLA typing at each locus, the association tests relied only on the typed subset. A later analysis found that TCR association rates varied across HLA loci, with DRB1 alleles showing the most associated TCRs and HLA-C alleles the fewest. When HLA alleles, especially DR and DQ, strongly co-occurred, attributing TCR associations to individual alleles was difficult. In a later genetic analysis, a missense DCLRE1C variant was associated with V-gene and J-gene trimming of TCR beta chains, and the association was replicated in an independent cohort. For the cohort, immune exposure information was limited to CMV serostatus. A further reported finding was that TCR beta sequences accurately predicted the HLA-A and HLA-B alleles for most subjects in the first cohort. While some public TCRs were present in many individuals, most TCR sequences turned up only very rarely across donors. A total of some 180 TCR beta chains were listed by the study as associated with cytomegalovirus. In vitro tests confirmed that a few of the cytomegalovirus-associated TCR beta chains recognize cytomegalovirus antigens. Most CMV-associated TCR beta chains appeared to be HLA-restricted in a later analysis, and the HLA associations seemed to be driven largely by CMV exposure. The authors suggested that the approach could potentially be generalized to other disease states and immunological phenotypes. Because counts were too low, around 17 rarely observed V segments, including chromosome 9 orphons, were left out of the earlier analysis of 500 to 750 of the donors. The 87-base-pair reads could not distinguish some IMGT-functional V segments, including TRBV6-2 and TRBV6-3, so those segments were excluded. This cohort had only TCR beta chains sequenced, and the lack of alpha or paired-chain data limited which features could be detected. The sequencing pipeline was judged likely to have produced a cluster of highly shared sequence variants as a technical artifact. Sequencing depth was assumed to be roughly uniform across donors in the presence/absence analyses, though that assumption may not hold. Compared with equally common non-associated chains, HLA-associated TCR beta chains in a later analysis were more clonally expanded and had lower generation probabilities. Correlated functional status among segregating V segments might reflect linkage disequilibrium, but an unknown experimental factor could not be ruled out. Compared with the approximately 700-donor mean, donors in an Asian-associated ancestry cluster had fewer N-insertions in productive TCRs, according to a later genetic analysis. Broadly in line with IMGT annotations, most TCR beta V segments showed up in productive rearrangements about 87% or about 30% of the time in an earlier analysis of around 550 of the donors. In a later analysis, several top co-occurrence clusters were reported to appear linked to parvovirus B19, influenza, CMV and Epstein-Barr virus.

The cohort comprised more than 550 healthy bone marrow donors. At the time of sampling, all cohort members were nominally healthy, though unrecorded immune exposures were likely present. The donor was CMV seropositive and belonged to the group of over 250 seropositive cohort members. A peripheral blood sample was provided by each donor, and peripheral blood mononuclear cells were used for TCR beta sequencing. The Qiagen DNeasy Blood Extraction Kit was used to extract genomic DNA from the blood cell samples. The library relied on the immunoSEQ multiplex PCR assay. A mixture of 60 forward primers for TCR Vbeta segments and 13 reverse primers for TCR Jbeta segments was used in the multiplex PCR. Amplification of the CDR3 region of rearranged TCR beta genes was performed with a multiplex PCR assay on genomic DNA. On the Illumina HiSeq System, the amplified TCR beta libraries were sequenced as 87-base-pair reads. The paper's data handling went like this. Across the 640 or so repertoires, a later analysis counted 80 million or so unique TCR beta chains, some 11 million of which were shared by at least two donors. To remove PCR and sequencing errors, raw reads were error-corrected and collapsed into unique sequences using a nearest-neighbor algorithm that merged closely related sequences. V, D and J gene segments were assigned by aligning CDR3 sequences to IMGT reference sequences. For a sequence to be retained, a match of at least six nucleotides to both a V gene segment and a J gene segment was required. Rearrangements were called productive when the CDR3 lacked stop codons and stayed in frame with V and J; all others were non-productive. CDR3 was defined by IMGT convention, running from the second conserved V-encoded cysteine to the conserved J-encoded phenylalanine. The earlier analysis of about 610 of the donors excluded sequences that lacked an unambiguous match to a single V gene segment. An earlier analysis of 587 of the donors classified V segments as functional when productive rearrangements were above 56.7% and as segregating when the standard deviation between donors was above 5%. A statistical classification framework was built to diagnose cytomegalovirus status from the catalog of TCR beta chain sequences. A later analysis assigned V and J genes by comparing TCR nucleotide sequences with IMGT/GENE-DB human TR gene sequences. Using the TCRdist pipeline, a later analysis assigned CDR3 sequences along with most-parsimonious VDJ recombination scenarios. In a later analysis, each TCR beta chain was defined by its CDR3 amino acid sequence together with its V-gene family, and reads without a unique V-gene family were excluded. As a way to deal with suspected cross-contamination and a sequencing artifact, a later analysis dropped 500 to 700 nucleotide sequences that were highly shared and had low generation probability. For each public chain, a later analysis derived a clonal expansion index from normalized ranks of inferred template counts within each repertoire. Generation probabilities in a later analysis came from a VDJ recombination model fitted to out-of-frame rearrangements, and those results were checked against IGoR. Hypergeometric tests were used in a later analysis to score TCR-TCR, TCR-HLA and TCR-CMV co-occurrence, with a repertoire-size bias correction applied to the TCR pairs. To estimate false discovery rates, a later analysis permuted the HLA or CMV assignments 20 times. A later analysis grouped co-occurring TCRs with DBSCAN, adding TCRdist sequence similarity when clustering within HLA-allele-positive subsets. For co-occurrence clustering, repertoires with fewer than 30,000 or more than 120,000 public chains were excluded, along with about five repertoires with anomalous nucleotide sharing. TCRdb holds this immuneACCESS table with in-frame rearrangements only. Some clones are missing; in checked studies, unresolved V genes explain under half, and the rest has no known cause. The DNA gave D and trimming, while V, J and clone size come from that table. The sample includes about 78,000 clones, with about two thirds observed a single time. Over 5.5% of the sample is in the top ten clones.

The material sequenced was PBMCs. This sequence was found in a man younger than 40 in good health and CMV-seropositive. Recombination joined TRBV4-3 with TRBJ2-3, with 9 bases aligning to TRBD2. The CDR3 in this case is CASSQGLAGEGTDTQYF. The sequence in DNA is TGCGCCAGCAGCCAAGGTTTAGCGGGAGAAGGCACAGATACGCAGTATTTT.